Below, one T cell receptor (beta chain) is given with its context. V lost 5 bases to trimming and J lost 2 bases; unmatched junction nucleotides: 5. The CDR3 runs 15 residues. Germline V CDR1 and CDR2: PRHDT, FYEKMQ (reference sequence). These data are taken from a study of cytomegalovirus exposure and HLA in healthy donors. The PCR used 60 Vbeta and 13 Jbeta primers. Measured with immunoSEQ multiplex PCR; TCRdb has only the in-frame clones, and not every one. The sample holds about 93,000 clones; 60% to 80% are singletons and the top ten take roughly 1.9%. Healthy people donating bone marrow made up the donors.

Sequencing was carried out using PBMCs. The origin of this receptor is a boy aged 5-17 years in good health and CMV-seronegative. The genes are TRBV13 and TRBJ1-4; 7 nucleotides align to TRBD1. The CDR3 is CASSPEGATNEKLFF. CDR3 DNA sequence: TGTGCCAGCAGCCCCGAGGGGGCCACTAATGAAAAACTGTTTTTT.